This T cell receptor beta chain emerged from a study of T cell repertoires in cytomegalovirus infection. Across the study: Public TCR beta signatures indicated both CMV infection and matching HLA type. Study-wide findings and caveats: There were HLA-C-restricted CMV-specific TCR beta clonotypes dominating the ex vivo response. Individuals carrying CMV plus the relevant HLA were identified by cumulative frequency of public TCR beta families.

This CDR3 is built from 15 residues. CDR1 is SGHTA and CDR2 is FQGNSA in the germline V gene. Trimming cost V 6 bases and J 7 bases; bases outside gene matches: 6. TCRdb passed the reads through MiXCR, listing each CDR3 protein once. The table lists roughly 280,000 distinct CDR3 sequences, roughly 13% of them singletons. This clonotype was counted ten times or more. The target antigen is unknown. This receptor was obtained from a human donor in good health (CMV status not recorded). Some clones in this sample may be carry-over from other donors' samples. The J gene is TRBJ2-1, the V gene TRBV7-2, with 13 positions matching TRBD2. Specimen: PBMCs. The CDR3 protein is CASRRTSGSENEQFF. CDR3 DNA sequence: TGTGCCAGCAGGCGGACTAGCGGGAGTGAGAATGAGCAGTTCTTC. Filled out from reference TRBV7-2 and TRBJ2-1, the complete variable domain reads GAGVSQSPSNKVTEKGKDVELRCDPISGHTALYWYRQSLGQGLEFLIYFQGNSAPDKSGLPSDRFSAERTGGSVSTLTIQRTQQEDSAVYLCASRRTSGSENEQFFGPGTRLTVL.